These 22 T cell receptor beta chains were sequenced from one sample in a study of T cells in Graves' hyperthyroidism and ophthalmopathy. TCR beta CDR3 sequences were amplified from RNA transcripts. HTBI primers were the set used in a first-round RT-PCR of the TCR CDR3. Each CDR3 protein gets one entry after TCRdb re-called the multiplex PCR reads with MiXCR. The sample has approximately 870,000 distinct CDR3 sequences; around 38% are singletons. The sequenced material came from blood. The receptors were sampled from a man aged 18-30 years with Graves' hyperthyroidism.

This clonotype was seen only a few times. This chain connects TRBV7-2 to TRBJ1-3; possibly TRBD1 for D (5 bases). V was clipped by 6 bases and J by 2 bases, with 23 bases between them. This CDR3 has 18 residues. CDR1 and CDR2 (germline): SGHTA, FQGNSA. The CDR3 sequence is CASRLKNPFQGTGNTIYF. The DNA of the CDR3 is TGTGCCAGCAGGCTAAAAAACCCATTCCAGGGTACTGGAAACACCATATATTTT.

CDR3 in DNA: TGTGCCAGCAGTTGGACCCTCACCGGGGAGCTGTTTTTT. Encoded protein: CASSWTLTGELFF. The gene calls are TRBV28 and TRBJ2-2; D is ambiguous. The germline gives CDR1 MDHEN, CDR2 SYDVKM. Trimming pared 4 bases from V and 4 bases from J, leaving 7 bases between. The CDR3 is made up of 13 amino acids.

Written as DNA, the CDR3 is TGTGCCAGCAGTTCCCCCCTCGGAAGGACCCAGTACTTC. Protein sequence: CASSSPLGRTQYF. V is TRBV7-2 and J is TRBJ2-5; D remains unclear. The V end was cut by 6 bases, the J end by 7 bases, with 15 bases between. Germline CDR1 SGHTA, CDR2 FQGNSA. The CDR3 is 13 residues long.

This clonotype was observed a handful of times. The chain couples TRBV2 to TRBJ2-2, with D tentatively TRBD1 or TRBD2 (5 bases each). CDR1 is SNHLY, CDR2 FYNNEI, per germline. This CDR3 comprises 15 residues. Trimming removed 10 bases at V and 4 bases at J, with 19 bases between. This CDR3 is CATLTGTASTGELFF. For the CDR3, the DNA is TGTGCCACCTTAACCGGGACCGCCAGCACCGGGGAGCTGTTTTTT.

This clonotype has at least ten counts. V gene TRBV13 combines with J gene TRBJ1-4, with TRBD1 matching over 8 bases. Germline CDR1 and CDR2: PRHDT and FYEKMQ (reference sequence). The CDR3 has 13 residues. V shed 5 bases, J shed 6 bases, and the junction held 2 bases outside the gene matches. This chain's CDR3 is CASSGQGDEKLFF. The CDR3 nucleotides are TGTGCCAGCAGCGGACAGGGTGATGAAAAACTGTTTTTT.

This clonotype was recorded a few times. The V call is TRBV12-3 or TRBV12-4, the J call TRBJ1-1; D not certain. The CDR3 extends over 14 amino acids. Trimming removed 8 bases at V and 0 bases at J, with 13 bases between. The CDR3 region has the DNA TGTGCCAGCGGCCCCGGTCTCATGAACACTGAAGCTTTCTTT. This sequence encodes CASGPGLMNTEAFF.

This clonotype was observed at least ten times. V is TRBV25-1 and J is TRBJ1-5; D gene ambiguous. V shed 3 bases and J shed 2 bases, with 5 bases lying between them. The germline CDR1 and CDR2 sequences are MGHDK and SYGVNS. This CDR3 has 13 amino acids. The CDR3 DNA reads TGTGCCAGCAGTGATTTGGGCAATCAGCCCCAGCATTTT. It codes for CASSDLGNQPQHF.

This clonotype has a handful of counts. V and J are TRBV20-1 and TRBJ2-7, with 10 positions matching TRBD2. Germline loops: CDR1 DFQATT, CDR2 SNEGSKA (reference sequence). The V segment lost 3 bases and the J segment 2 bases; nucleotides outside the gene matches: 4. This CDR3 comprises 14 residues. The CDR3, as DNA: TGCAGTGCTAGTAAACTAGCGGGACCCTACGAGCAGTACTTC. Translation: CSASKLAGPYEQYF.

The chain's CDR3 is CASSLGRGERTGELFF. The CDR3, as DNA: TGTGCCAGCAGCTTAGGGCGCGGGGAAAGGACCGGGGAGCTGTTTTTT. The chain recombines TRBV13 with TRBJ2-2; D perhaps matches TRBD2 (6 bases). Trimming cost V 0 bases and J 5 bases, with 13 bases left between them. Germline V gives CDR1 PRHDT, CDR2 FYEKMQ (reference sequence). CDR3 length: 16 amino acids.

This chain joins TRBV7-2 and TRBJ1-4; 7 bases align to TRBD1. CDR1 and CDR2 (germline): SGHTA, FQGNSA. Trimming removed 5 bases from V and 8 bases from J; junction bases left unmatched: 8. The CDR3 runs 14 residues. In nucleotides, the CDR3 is TGTGCCAGCAGCGCCCGACAGGGCTACGAAAAACTGTTTTTT. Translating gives CASSARQGYEKLFF.

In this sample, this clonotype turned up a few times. CDR3: CASSQEVGLPEAFF. The CDR3 bases are TGTGCCAGCAGCCAAGAGGTGGGGTTACCTGAAGCTTTCTTT. This chain links TRBV7-2 with TRBJ1-1, with D hard to call. In germline, CDR1 is SGHTA, CDR2 FQGNSA. The CDR3 spans 14 residues. V lost 5 bases and J lost 6, with 16 bases in between.

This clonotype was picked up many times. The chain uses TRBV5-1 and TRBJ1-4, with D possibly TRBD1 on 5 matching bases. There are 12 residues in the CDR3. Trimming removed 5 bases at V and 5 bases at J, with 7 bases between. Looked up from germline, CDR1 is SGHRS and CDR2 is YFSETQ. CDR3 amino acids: CASRRDNEKLFF. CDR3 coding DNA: TGCGCCAGCAGGAGGGACAATGAAAAACTGTTTTTT.

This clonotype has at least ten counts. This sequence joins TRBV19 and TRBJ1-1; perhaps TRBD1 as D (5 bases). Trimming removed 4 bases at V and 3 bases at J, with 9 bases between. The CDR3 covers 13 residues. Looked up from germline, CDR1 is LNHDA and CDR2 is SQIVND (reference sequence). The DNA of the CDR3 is TGTGCCAGTAGTACGACAGCGGACACTGAAGCTTTCTTT. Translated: CASSTTADTEAFF.

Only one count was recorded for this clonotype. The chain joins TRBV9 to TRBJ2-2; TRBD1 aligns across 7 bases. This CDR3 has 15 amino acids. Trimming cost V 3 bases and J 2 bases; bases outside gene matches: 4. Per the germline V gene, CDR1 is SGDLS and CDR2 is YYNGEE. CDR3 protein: CASSARDRNTGELFF. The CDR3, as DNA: TGTGCCAGCAGCGCCCGGGACAGAAACACCGGGGAGCTGTTTTTT.

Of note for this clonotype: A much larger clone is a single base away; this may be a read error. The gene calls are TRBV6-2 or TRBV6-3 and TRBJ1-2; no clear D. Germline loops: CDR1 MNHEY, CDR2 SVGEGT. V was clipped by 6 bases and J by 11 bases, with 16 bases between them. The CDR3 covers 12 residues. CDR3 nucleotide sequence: TGTGCCAGCAGCGACCTCCCGCCTCCTTACACCTTC. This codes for CASSDLPPPYTF.

As DNA, the CDR3 is TGCAGTGCTGAGAATGAAAAACTGTTTTTT. It translates to CSAENEKLFF. The V and J genes are TRBV29-1 and TRBJ1-4; no definite D call. Germline V CDR1 and CDR2: SQVTM, ANQGSEA. The CDR3 runs to 10 residues.

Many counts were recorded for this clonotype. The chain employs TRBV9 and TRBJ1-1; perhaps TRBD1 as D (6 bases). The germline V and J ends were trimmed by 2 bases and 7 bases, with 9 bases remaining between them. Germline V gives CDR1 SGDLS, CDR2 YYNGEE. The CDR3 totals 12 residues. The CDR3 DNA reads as TGTGCCAGCAGCGTGGTACAGGGTGAAGCTTTCTTT. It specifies CASSVVQGEAFF.

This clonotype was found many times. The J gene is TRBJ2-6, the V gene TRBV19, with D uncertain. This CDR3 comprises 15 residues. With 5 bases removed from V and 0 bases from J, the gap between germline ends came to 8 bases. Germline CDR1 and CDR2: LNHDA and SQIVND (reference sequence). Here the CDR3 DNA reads TGTGCCAGTAGTGGCAGTAGCTCTGGGGCCAACGTCCTGACTTTC. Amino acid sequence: CASSGSSSGANVLTF. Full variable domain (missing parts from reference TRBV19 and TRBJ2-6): DGGITQSPKYLFRKEGQNVTLSCEQNLNHDAMYWYRQDPGQGLRLIYYSQIVNDFQKGDIAEGYSVSREKKESFPLTVTSAQKNPTAFYLCASSGSSSGANVLTFGAGSRLTVL.

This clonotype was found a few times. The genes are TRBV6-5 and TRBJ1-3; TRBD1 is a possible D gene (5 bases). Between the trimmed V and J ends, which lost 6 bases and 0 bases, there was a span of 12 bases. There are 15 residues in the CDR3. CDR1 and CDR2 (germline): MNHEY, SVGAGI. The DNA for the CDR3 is TGTGCCAGCAGGGCGGACATGATCTCTGGAAACACCATATATTTT. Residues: CASRADMISGNTIYF.

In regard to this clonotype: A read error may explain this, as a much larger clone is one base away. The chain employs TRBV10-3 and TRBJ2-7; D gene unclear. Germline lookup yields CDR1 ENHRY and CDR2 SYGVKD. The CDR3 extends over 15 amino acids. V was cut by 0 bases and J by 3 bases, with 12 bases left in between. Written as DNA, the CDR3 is TGTGCCATCAGTGAGTCCAGTAATTCTAGCTACGAGCAGTACTTC. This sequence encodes CAISESSNSSYEQYF.

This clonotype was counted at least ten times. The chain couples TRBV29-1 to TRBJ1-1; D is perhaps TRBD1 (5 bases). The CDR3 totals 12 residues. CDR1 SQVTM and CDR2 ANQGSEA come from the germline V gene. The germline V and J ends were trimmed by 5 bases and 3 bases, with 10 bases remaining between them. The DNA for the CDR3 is TGCAGCGTTCGGGACGGCGACACTGAAGCTTTCTTT. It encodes CSVRDGDTEAFF. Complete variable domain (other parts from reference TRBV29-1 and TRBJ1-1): SAVISQKPSRDICQRGTSLTIQCQVDSQVTMMFWYRQQPGQSLTLIATANQGSEATYESGFVIDKFPISRPNLTFSTLTVSNMSPEDSSIYLCSVRDGDTEAFFGQGTRLTVV.

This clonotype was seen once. CDR3 sequence (DNA): TGTGCCAGCAGCCCACTAGCGGCTTTCTTT. Translated, it gives CASSPLAAFF. The rearrangement links TRBV7-2 to TRBJ1-1; no clear D gene. Germline V gene sequence: CDR1 SGHTA, CDR2 FQGNSA. Trimming took 5 bases from V and 11 from J, leaving 9 bases between them. The CDR3 is 10 amino acids.